Listed below are T cell receptor beta chains from one sample, sequenced in a study of T cell responses to AZD1222 COVID-19 vaccine. The data were produced by immunoSEQ multiplex PCR, yet TCRdb's version contains in-frame clones alone and is incomplete. Of 55,000 to 65,000 clones in the sample, approximately 83% are singletons; the top ten hold roughly 19%. This sample comprised peripheral blood, obtained on day 0 of AZD1222 vaccination. The origin of the receptors is an adult in good health. CDR3s include the opening cysteine and the closing phenylalanine or tryptophan. The order of the fields is V gene, J gene, clone size, D gene, CDR3 protein, CDR3 DNA. A D gene is named only where the DNA matches it firmly. Size is stated for part of the rows, as once, few or many counts, or as a class when the clone is expanded.

>TRBV14|TRBJ2-2|few|.
CASSLPGNIVGELFF
TGTGCCAGCAGCCTGCCCGGGAATATCGTCGGGGAGCTGTTTTTT
>TRBV5-1|TRBJ1-1|.|.
CASSLSSGANTEAFF
TGCGCCAGCAGCTTATCGTCCGGGGCGAACACTGAAGCTTTCTTT
>TRBV5-5|TRBJ2-6|.|.
CARATGANVLTF
TGTGCCCGGGCGACTGGGGCCAACGTCCTGACTTTC
>TRBV3-1/TRBV3-2|TRBJ1-2|few|TRBD1
CASSQRQGGYTF
TGTGCCAGCAGCCAGAGACAGGGGGGCTACACCTTC
>TRBV28|TRBJ2-7|.|TRBD1
CASPPGTVESSYEQYF
TGTGCCAGCCCTCCCGGGACAGTAGAATCGTCCTACGAGCAGTACTTC
>TRBV5-1|TRBJ2-7|.|TRBD2
CASSLRTSGGSSLYEQYF
TGCGCCAGCAGCTTACGGACTAGCGGGGGGAGTTCACTTTACGAGCAGTACTTC
>TRBV25-1|TRBJ2-5|.|TRBD2
CASSETSGGHIVQETQYF
TGTGCCAGCAGTGAAACTAGCGGGGGGCATATTGTTCAAGAGACCCAGTACTTC
>TRBV7-9|TRBJ1-5|once|TRBD1
CASSSSGQGDQPQHF
TGTGCCAGCAGCTCATCCGGACAGGGGGATCAGCCCCAGCATTTT
>TRBV3-1/TRBV3-2|TRBJ1-1|.|.
CASSLDGAGMNTEAFF
TGTGCCAGCAGCCTAGACGGGGCGGGGATGAACACTGAAGCTTTCTTT
>TRBV25-1|TRBJ1-2|.|TRBD1
CASSLDPTGWTGYTF
TGTGCCAGCAGTTTAGACCCGACAGGGTGGACCGGCTACACCTTC
>TRBV7-9|TRBJ2-7|.|TRBD1
CASSLAGTGGYEQYF
TGTGCCAGCAGCTTAGCCGGGACAGGGGGCTACGAGCAGTACTTC
>TRBV7-8|TRBJ2-3|.|TRBD2
CASSSLGQRGRTDTQYF
TGTGCCAGCAGCTCGCTTGGCCAGCGGGGTCGCACAGATACGCAGTATTTT
>TRBV16|TRBJ1-5|.|.
CASSQFQGSQPQHF
TGTGCCAGCAGCCAATTCCAGGGGAGTCAGCCCCAGCATTTT
>TRBV27|TRBJ2-2|.|TRBD2
CASSLLAGGTTGELFF
TGTGCCAGCAGTTTACTAGCGGGTGGGACAACCGGGGAGCTGTTTTTT
>TRBV7-8|TRBJ1-2|.|.
CASSGDRGSGDGYTF
TGTGCCAGCAGCGGAGATAGGGGCTCGGGGGACGGCTACACCTTC
>TRBV2|TRBJ1-3|.|.
CASSEETASGNTIYF
TGTGCCAGCAGTGAGGAGACAGCCTCTGGAAACACCATATATTTT
>TRBV18|TRBJ2-3|few|.
CASSPLRTDTQYF
TGTGCCAGCTCACCCCTACGAACAGATACGCAGTATTTT
>TRBV5-1|TRBJ2-7|.|.
CASSPSSLSYEQYF
TGCGCCAGCAGCCCGTCCTCGTTGAGCTACGAGCAGTACTTC
>TRBV20-1|TRBJ2-5|.|TRBD1
CSASPLDRAISQETQYF
TGCAGTGCTAGTCCTTTAGACAGGGCTATAAGCCAAGAGACCCAGTACTTC
>TRBV29-1|TRBJ1-3|.|.
CSASLSGTIYF
TGCAGCGCCTCTCTTTCGGGCACCATATATTTT
>TRBV19|TRBJ1-4|.|TRBD1
CATKDRGGTTNEKLFF
TGTGCCACCAAGGACAGGGGTGGTACAACTAATGAAAAACTGTTTTTT
>TRBV4-2|TRBJ1-4|.|.
CASSQDLSARTNEKLFF
TGTGCCAGCAGCCAAGATCTCAGCGCGCGCACTAATGAAAAACTGTTTTTT
>TRBV5-1|TRBJ2-1|.|.
CASSLTTREQFF
TGCGCCAGCAGCTTGACGACTCGCGAGCAGTTCTTC
>TRBV7-2|TRBJ1-1|.|.
CASSLSGNTEAFF
TGTGCCAGCAGCTTATCAGGGAACACTGAAGCTTTCTTT
>TRBV2|TRBJ1-1|.|TRBD1
CASSVSPEGAGAFF
TGTGCCAGCAGTGTGTCCCCGGAGGGGGCAGGGGCTTTCTTT
>TRBV19|TRBJ1-5|.|.
CATSGLYQPQHF
TGTGCCACTTCAGGGCTTTATCAGCCCCAGCATTTT
>TRBV3-1/TRBV3-2|TRBJ2-5|.|.
CASSQLTGSVGETQYF
TGTGCCAGCAGCCAACTCACAGGGAGTGTCGGAGAGACCCAGTACTTC
>TRBV11-1|TRBJ2-7|.|.
CASSLDRLATYEQYF
TGTGCCAGCAGCCTGGACAGACTCGCTACCTACGAGCAGTACTTC